This is a list of T cell receptor beta chains from one sample in a study of blood T cell repertoires in COVID-19. The protocol was immunoSEQ multiplex PCR, while the TCRdb copy is restricted to in-frame clones and leaves out a portion. The profile covers some 300,000 clones, with approximately 89% appearing a single time and just under 7% taken by the ten largest. The source material was peripheral blood. These receptors all stem from a woman in her twenties or thirties who had recovered from COVID-19. Both conserved end residues are trimmed from each CDR3. Fields, in order: J gene, V gene, CDR3 length, D gene, CDR3 protein. D genes are given only for firm matches.

TRBJ2-7 TRBV28 9 NA ASSGFYEQY
TRBJ1-5 TRBV27 13 NA ASVGGTLGNQPQH
TRBJ1-6 TRBV3-1/TRBV3-2 13 NA ASSQDGGGNSPLH
TRBJ1-6 TRBV5-1 12 NA ASSLTGYNSPLH
TRBJ2-7 TRBV10-3 13 TRBD1 AISGRGTGPSEQY
TRBJ1-2 TRBV29-1 12 NA SVEILQDNYGYT
TRBJ2-1 TRBV6-6 14 TRBD1 ASRGLRDRAYNEQF
TRBJ2-5 TRBV2 12 NA ASTGDLYQETQY
TRBJ1-1 TRBV29-1 11 TRBD1 SVGQGEGTEAF
TRBJ2-3 TRBV7-9 15 NA ASSLPEEGASADTQY
TRBJ1-5 TRBV19 12 NA ASTGVGGNQPQH
TRBJ1-4 TRBV7-2 14 NA ASSLGQPEGNEKLF
TRBJ2-1 TRBV5-1 11 NA ASSFAQYNEQF
TRBJ1-6 TRBV28 10 TRBD1 ASGGQGRALH
TRBJ1-1 TRBV2 8 TRBD1 ASGDRVSF
TRBJ2-7 TRBV11-3 12 NA ASSWGLGSPEQY
TRBJ2-7 TRBV7-9 11 NA ASSSGITYEQY